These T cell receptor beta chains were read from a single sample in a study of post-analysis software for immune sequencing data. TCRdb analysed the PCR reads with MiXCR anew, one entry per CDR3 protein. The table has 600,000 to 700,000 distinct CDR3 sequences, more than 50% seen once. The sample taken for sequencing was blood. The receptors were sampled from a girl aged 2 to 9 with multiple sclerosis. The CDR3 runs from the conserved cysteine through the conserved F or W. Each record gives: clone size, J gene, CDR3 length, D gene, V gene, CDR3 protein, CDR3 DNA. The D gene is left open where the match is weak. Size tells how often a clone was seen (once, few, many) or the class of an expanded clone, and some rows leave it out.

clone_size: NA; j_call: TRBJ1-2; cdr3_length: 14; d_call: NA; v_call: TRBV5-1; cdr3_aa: CASSRGGARDGYTF; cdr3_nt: TGCGCCAGCAGCAGGGGAGGGGCAAGGGATGGCTACACCTTC
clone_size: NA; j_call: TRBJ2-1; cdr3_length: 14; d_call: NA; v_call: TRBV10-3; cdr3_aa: CAISWTAIINEQFF; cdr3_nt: TGTGCCATCAGTTGGACGGCGATAATCAATGAGCAGTTCTTC
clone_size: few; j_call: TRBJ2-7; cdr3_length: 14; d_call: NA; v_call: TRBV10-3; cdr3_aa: CAISDVGVTYEQYF; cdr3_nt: TGTGCCATCAGTGATGTAGGCGTGACCTACGAGCAGTACTTC
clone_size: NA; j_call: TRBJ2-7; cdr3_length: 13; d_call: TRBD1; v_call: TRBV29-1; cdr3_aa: CSAHMTGPTKQYF; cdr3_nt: TGCAGCGCCCACATGACAGGGCCTACGAAGCAGTACTTC
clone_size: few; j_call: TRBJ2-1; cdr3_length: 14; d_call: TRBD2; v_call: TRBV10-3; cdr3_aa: CAIMDSGGANEQFF; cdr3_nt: TGTGCCATCATGGACAGCGGGGGGGCCAATGAGCAGTTCTTC
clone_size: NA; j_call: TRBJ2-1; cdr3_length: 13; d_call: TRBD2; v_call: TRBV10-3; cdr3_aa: CAIGLAGYNEQFF; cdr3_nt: TGTGCCATCGGACTAGCGGGGTACAATGAGCAGTTCTTC
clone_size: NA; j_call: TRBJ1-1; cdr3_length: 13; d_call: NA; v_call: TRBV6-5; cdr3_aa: CASSYSGQVEAFF; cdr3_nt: TGTGCCAGCAGTTACTCCGGGCAGGTAGAAGCTTTCTTT
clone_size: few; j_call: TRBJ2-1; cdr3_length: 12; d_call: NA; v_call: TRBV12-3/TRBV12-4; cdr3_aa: CASSPDTYEQFF; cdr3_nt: TGTGCCAGCAGCCCCGACACGTATGAGCAGTTCTTC
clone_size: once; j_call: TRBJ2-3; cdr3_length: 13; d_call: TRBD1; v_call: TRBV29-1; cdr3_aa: CSVVEGATDTQYF; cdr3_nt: TGCAGCGTTGTCGAGGGGGCCACAGATACGCAGTATTTT
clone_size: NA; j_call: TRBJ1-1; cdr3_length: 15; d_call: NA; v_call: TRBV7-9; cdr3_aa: CASSSGTPRNTEAFF; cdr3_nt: TGTGCCAGCAGCTCCGGGACACCAAGGAACACTGAAGCTTTCTTT
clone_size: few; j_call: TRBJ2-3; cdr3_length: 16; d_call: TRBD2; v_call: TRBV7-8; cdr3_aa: CASSPGLAGAPDTQYF; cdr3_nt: TGTGCCAGCAGCCCTGGACTAGCGGGGGCTCCAGATACGCAGTATTTT
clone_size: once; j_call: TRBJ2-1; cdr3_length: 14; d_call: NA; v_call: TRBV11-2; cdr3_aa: CASSLLRMGHEQFF; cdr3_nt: TGTGCCAGCAGCTTATTACGAATGGGCCATGAGCAGTTCTTC
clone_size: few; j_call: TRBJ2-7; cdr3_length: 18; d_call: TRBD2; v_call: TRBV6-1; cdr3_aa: CASSPSGRALSTRREQYF; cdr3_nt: TGTGCCAGCAGTCCAAGCGGGAGGGCCCTATCGACCCGCCGCGAGCAGTACTTC
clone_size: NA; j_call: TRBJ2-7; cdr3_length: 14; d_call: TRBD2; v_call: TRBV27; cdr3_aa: CASSHGTSGHEQYF; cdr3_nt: TGTGCCAGCAGTCATGGGACTAGCGGGCACGAGCAGTACTTC
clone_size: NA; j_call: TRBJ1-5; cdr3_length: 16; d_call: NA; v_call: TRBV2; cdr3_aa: CASIGDSLNLDQPQHF; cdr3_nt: TGTGCCAGCATAGGAGACAGCCTAAATCTAGATCAGCCCCAGCATTTT
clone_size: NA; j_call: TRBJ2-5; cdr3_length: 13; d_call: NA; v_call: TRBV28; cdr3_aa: CASSLARGATQYF; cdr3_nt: TGTGCCAGCAGTTTGGCCAGGGGGGCGACCCAGTACTTC
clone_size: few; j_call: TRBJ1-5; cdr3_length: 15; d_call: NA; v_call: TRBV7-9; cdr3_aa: CASSQAGRGNQPQHF; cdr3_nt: TGTGCCAGCAGCCAGGCGGGCAGGGGAAATCAGCCCCAGCATTTT
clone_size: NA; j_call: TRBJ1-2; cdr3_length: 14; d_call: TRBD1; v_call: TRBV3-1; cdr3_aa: CASSYRGVDYGYTF; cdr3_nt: TGTGCCAGCAGTTACAGGGGTGTCGACTATGGCTACACCTTC
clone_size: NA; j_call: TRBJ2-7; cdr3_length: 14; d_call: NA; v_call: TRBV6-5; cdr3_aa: CASSYSGGFYEQYF; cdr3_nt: TGTGCCAGCAGTTACTCCGGGGGCTTCTACGAGCAGTACTTC
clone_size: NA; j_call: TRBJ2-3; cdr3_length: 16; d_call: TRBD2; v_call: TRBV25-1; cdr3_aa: CASSRASGVFTDTQYF; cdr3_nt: TGTGCCAGCAGTCGGGCTAGCGGGGTCTTCACAGATACGCAGTATTTT
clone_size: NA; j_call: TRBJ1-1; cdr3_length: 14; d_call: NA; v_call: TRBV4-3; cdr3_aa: CASSPGLGSTEAFF; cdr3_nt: TGCGCCAGCAGCCCCGGACTGGGGTCGACTGAAGCTTTCTTT
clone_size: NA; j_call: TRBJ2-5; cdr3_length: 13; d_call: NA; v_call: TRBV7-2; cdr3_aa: CASSPISWETQYF; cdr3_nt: TGTGCCAGCAGCCCAATCAGCTGGGAGACCCAGTACTTC